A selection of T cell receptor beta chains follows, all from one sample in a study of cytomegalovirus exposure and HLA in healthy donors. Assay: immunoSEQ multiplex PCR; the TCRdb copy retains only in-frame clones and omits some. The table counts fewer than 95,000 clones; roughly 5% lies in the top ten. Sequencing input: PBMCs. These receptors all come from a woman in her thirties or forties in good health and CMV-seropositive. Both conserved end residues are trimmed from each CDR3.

CDR3: ASSYTGTSSYEQY
V: TRBV5-1

CDR3: ASSLGENRGRTDTQY
V: TRBV11-2

CDR3: ASSWASGGAGDTQY
V: TRBV7-2

CDR3: ASSWVRGGTDTQY
V: TRBV18

CDR3: ASSQEEGANYGYT
V: TRBV4-1

CDR3: ASSLQLDRRTGELF
V: TRBV4-1

CDR3: ATGSQGGVGEKLF
V: TRBV15

CDR3: ASSLGRGFNEKLF
V: TRBV5-4

CDR3: ASTRTSGGVGNEQF
V: TRBV7-6

CDR3: ASSYWTGADGYT
V: TRBV5-5

CDR3: ASSLGRLAGVNTGELF
V: TRBV5-1

CDR3: ASSTGGSYNEQF
V: TRBV27

CDR3: ASSQGLAGNEQF
V: TRBV7-2

CDR3: ASSEAGTGAKYEQY
V: TRBV6-1

CDR3: ASSLTDRTVRGYT
V: TRBV28

CDR3: SVSLGAGEGYEQY
V: TRBV29-1

CDR3: ASSLGGATEAF
V: TRBV6-5

CDR3: SARSYGEAF
V: TRBV20-1

CDR3: ASSQLQDRREGDTEAF
V: TRBV23-1

CDR3: ATSITVRGEKLF
V: TRBV6-1

CDR3: ASTQGTATDTQY
V: TRBV2

CDR3: ASSLGASEQY
V: TRBV5-1

CDR3: ASRDSPTDTQY
V: TRBV9

CDR3: ASSLIKGREQY
V: TRBV7-6

CDR3: ASSQDWTVEAF
V: TRBV4-2

CDR3: ASSPDRSYGYT
V: TRBV18

CDR3: ASSSRVPDTQY
V: TRBV5-1

CDR3: ASSLAVGQAINYGYT
V: TRBV7-6

CDR3: ASSEPPRVGGTEAF
V: TRBV6-1

CDR3: SVELQSYGYT
V: TRBV29-1

CDR3: ASSVGGGALEFHEQY
V: TRBV9

CDR3: ASSLGRGSSYNEQF
V: TRBV5-4

CDR3: ASSKGNRYNEQF
V: TRBV18

CDR3: ASSPSSGQGGADTQY
V: TRBV7-9

CDR3: ASSQDSSSTYEQY
V: TRBV4-3

CDR3: ASSLTSNPPY
V: TRBV2

CDR3: ATSRRGGPYEQY
V: TRBV15

CDR3: ASSDNREGLVNEQF
V: TRBV6-4

CDR3: ASSLRQLNTEAF
V: TRBV27

CDR3: ASGSVGEGQPQH
V: TRBV12-5

CDR3: ASSTPGQGAKNIQY
V: TRBV27

CDR3: ASSRQETQY
V: TRBV7-9

CDR3: ASSSRRGTNEKLF
V: TRBV5-1

CDR3: ASSIWTGEKLF
V: TRBV7-8

CDR3: ASLQGATGNTIY
V: TRBV2

CDR3: VSSLAVDTDTQY
V: TRBV5-1

CDR3: ASSRTGTSSYNEQF
V: TRBV7-8

CDR3: ASSASTGGYEQY
V: TRBV19

CDR3: ASSKVAGVQETQY
V: TRBV19

CDR3: ASSLSGFRNYGYT
V: TRBV28

CDR3: ASSRGGAGELF
V: TRBV7-2

CDR3: ASSLVAGNGYT
V: TRBV5-4

CDR3: ASRQGTQPQH
V: TRBV2

CDR3: ASSFMAGKVTGELF
V: TRBV28

CDR3: ASGDSTGSSYEQY
V: TRBV10-2

CDR3: ASSLGRGLTEAF
V: TRBV11-1

CDR3: ASCRVGMNTEAF
V: TRBV6-1

CDR3: ASSESLDWSPGNTIY
V: TRBV10-1

CDR3: ASSTLTGTGELF
V: TRBV5-1